The entry below gives a single T cell receptor beta chain sequence along with its context. Its antigen specificity is not known. The record has no base qualities; no much larger clone is one base away. The donors were healthy, HIV-negative adults with no recently reported acute infections or vaccinations. Every donor was a Caucasian adult residing in Nashville, Tennessee, USA. CD4+ T cells were enriched by magnetic negative selection; naive cells were then positively selected on CD45RA, and the negative fraction formed the memory subset. Blood was collected by leukapheresis, and PBMCs were isolated by Ficoll-Histopaque density gradient centrifugation and then cryopreserved in liquid nitrogen vapor phase. Purity and quantity of every magnetically sorted T cell population were checked by analytical flow cytometry. From each sorted fraction, genomic DNA was isolated and quantified by UV absorbance on a Nanodrop 2000c.

This specimen comes from a study of shared clonotypes between healthy human individuals (dated by TCRdb to the early 2020s). Broadly, across the study: The cohort included three men and a couple of women between 18 and 49 years of age. Different laboratories and diverse techniques were used to prepare libraries and sequence TCR repertoires, to increase sequencing depth and limit assay-specific biases. Leukapheresis yielded between about 0.94 and 9.5 billion PBMCs per donor. For each donor, three plates each were used for CD4 naive and CD4 memory, two plates were used for CD8 naive, and one plate was used for CD8 memory. The study deeply sequenced blood TCR repertoires of about five healthy adults to estimate repertoire size and the extent of clonotype sharing between individuals. The study at large found these results: Naive subsets generally had larger estimated clonotype richness than memory subsets did. Compared with non-shared clonotypes, the clonotypes found in all four sorted-subset donors had higher generation probabilities. Sharing across several donors was observed for approximately 5% of naive CD4, about 4% of naive CD8, 2% to 2.5% of memory CD4, and around 0.44% of memory CD8 clonotypes. Only blood was sampled, and tissue TCR repertoires likely differ from those in blood. The small number of donors limited the genetic and exposure-history diversity represented. Rarefaction of sorted-subset datasets indicated incomplete sequencing despite the large sequencing depth. Based on pairwise subsampling, the degree of clonotype sharing among donors was expected to be affected by sequencing depth.

TCR CDR3 regions were amplified from genomic DNA by multiplex PCR using the deep immunoSEQ assay. For each cell subset, the extracted genomic DNA was distributed evenly across all wells of several immunoSEQ 96-well plates, and each plate served as one replicate. Each replicate PCR for sorted subsets received 150 to 250 ng genomic DNA, equal to tens of thousands of T cell genomes. Purified libraries were quantified with a Qubit 3.0 fluorometer, sized on a Bioanalyzer 2100, and re-quantified with the KAPA Library Quantification kit. Every immunoSEQ 96-well plate was sequenced on a dedicated single-read 150-cycle Illumina NextSeq 550 flow cell. The study's own analysis went as follows. Because the immunoSEQ output held only junctional sequences and lacked quality scores, the filtering could not match the filtering applied to full-length reads. To assign V/J genes and CDR3, sequences were annotated using PyIR, a Python wrapper for IgBLAST v1.9, with IMGT germline references. Reads with weak V/J assignments (E-value above 1e-6), missing CDR3, stop codons, out-of-frame junctions, or ambiguous translated residues were removed. V3J clonotypes were defined by identical inferred V gene, J gene, and CDR3 amino acid sequence. To compute the percentage overlap between repertoires, the number of shared unique clonotypes was divided by the size of the smaller repertoire. RTK rarefaction, the Chao1 estimator, and Recon v2.1 estimates of unobserved clonotypes were used to assess repertoire richness. OLGA was used to compute generation probabilities for all TCRbeta clonotypes that the gDNA method yielded from a handful of donors. As stored in TCRdb, this immuneACCESS dataset retains in-frame rearrangements with V and J assigned. A fraction of the clones does not appear; measured against another copy, unresolved V genes explain less than half of the discrepancy, and the remainder lacks a known reason. The D gene and trimming were derived from the DNA, and the V and J assignments and clone size from that table. Here the sample has about 680,000 clones; 73% occur a single time. The top ten hold around 1.7% of the sample.

Looking up the germline V gene (reference sequence) yields CDR1 LNHDA and CDR2 SQIVND. V is cut by 6 bases and J by 2 bases, and the space between the germline ends is 8 bases. Spanning cysteine to phenylalanine, the CDR3 consists of 14 amino acids. The retained sequence is limited to the CDR3, 42 bases, with the frame set at the first base. The chain is made from TRBV19 and TRBJ2-6; the D gene is possibly TRBD1 or TRBD2, each agreeing over 5 bases. The sequence came from a woman aged 25 to 39 in good health. Material for sequencing was memory CD4+ T cells sorted from blood. What this sample's cell subset or site label stands for: CD45RA-negative fraction. The CDR3 has the sequence CASRRGTGANVLTF. The sequence in DNA is TGTGCCAGTAGGAGGGGTACTGGGGCCAACGTCCTGACTTTC.